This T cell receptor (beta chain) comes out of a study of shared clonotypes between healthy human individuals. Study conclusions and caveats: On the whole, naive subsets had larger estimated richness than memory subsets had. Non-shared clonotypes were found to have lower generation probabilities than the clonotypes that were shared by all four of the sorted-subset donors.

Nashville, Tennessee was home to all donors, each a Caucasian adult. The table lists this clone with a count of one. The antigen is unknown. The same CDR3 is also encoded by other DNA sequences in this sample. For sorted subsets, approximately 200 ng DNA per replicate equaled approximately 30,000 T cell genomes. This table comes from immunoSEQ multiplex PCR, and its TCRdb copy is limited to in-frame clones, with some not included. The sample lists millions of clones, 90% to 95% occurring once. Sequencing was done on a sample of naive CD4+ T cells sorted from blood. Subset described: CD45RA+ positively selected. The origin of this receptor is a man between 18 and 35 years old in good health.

The CDR3 nucleotides are TGTGCCAGCAGCGTAGATGTCGGGGAGCTGTTTTTT. This gives the protein CASSVDVGELFF. The chain recombines TRBV9 with TRBJ2-2; D unresolved. V shed 0 bases and J shed 7 bases, with 4 bases lying between them. The CDR3 consists of 12 residues. The germline V gene encodes CDR1 SGDLS and CDR2 YYNGEE.